Below, 24 T cell receptor beta chains from the same sample are listed, as sequenced in a study of blood T cell repertoires in COVID-19. Measured with immunoSEQ multiplex PCR; TCRdb has only the in-frame clones, and not every one. Of some 230,000 clones in the sample, 70% to 90% are singletons; the top ten hold approximately 2.1%. Sequenced: peripheral blood. The receptors come from a man under 40 who had recovered from COVID-19.

The rearrangement links TRBV19 to TRBJ1-1, with a tentative D call TRBD1 (6 bases). The CDR3 has 14 residues. The V end was cut by 7 bases, the J end by 5 bases, with 17 bases between. From germline, CDR1 is LNHDA and CDR2 SQIVND (reference sequence). CDR3 coding DNA: TGTGCCAGTACCTTACAGGGATTGAGGACTGAAGCTTTCTTT. It specifies CASTLQGLRTEAFF.

The chain links TRBV6-5 to TRBJ2-7; D is possibly TRBD1 (6 bases). Trimming removed 4 bases at V and 0 bases at J, with 16 bases between. CDR3 size: 16 residues. The germline V gene encodes CDR1 MNHEY and CDR2 SVGAGI. CDR3 loop: CASSFLRTDYSYEQYF. The CDR3 DNA sequence: TGTGCCAGCAGTTTCTTACGGACAGATTACTCCTACGAGCAGTACTTC.

This chain uses TRBV5-1 with TRBJ1-1, with 12 bases identical to TRBD1. J lost 8 bases, V lost 6 bases, and 2 bases had no gene match. The CDR3 is 12 amino acids. From germline, CDR1 is SGHRS and CDR2 YFSETQ. In DNA form, the CDR3 reads TGCGCCAGCATGGGGACAGGGGGCGAAGCTTTCTTT. This gives the protein CASMGTGGEAFF. Supplemented by reference TRBV5-1 and TRBJ1-1, the full variable domain reads KAGVTQTPRYLIKTRGQQVTLSCSPISGHRSVSWYQQTPGQGLQFLFEYFSETQRNKGNFPGRFSGRQFSNSRSEMNVSTLELGDSALYLCASMGTGGEAFFGQGTRLTVV.

The V call is TRBV24-1, the J call TRBJ2-1, with D hard to call. This CDR3 is built from 13 residues. CDR1 and CDR2 (germline): KGHDR, SFDVKD. Trimming stripped 8 bases from V and 0 bases from J, with 7 bases between. CDR3 sequence reads: CATTSSSYNEQFF. CDR3 nucleotide sequence: TGTGCCACCACCTCGAGCTCCTACAATGAGCAGTTCTTC.

The chain is built from TRBV11-2 and TRBJ1-4; D may be TRBD1 (5 bases). CDR3 size: 15 residues. V was trimmed by 5 bases and J by 1 base, leaving 11 bases between them. Per the germline V gene, CDR1 is SGHAT and CDR2 is FQNNGV. The CDR3 loop reads CASSTSGLTNEKLFF. Written as DNA, the CDR3 is TGTGCCAGCAGCACATCAGGGTTAACTAATGAAAAACTGTTTTTT.

This chain uses TRBV15 with TRBJ1-2; D possibly corresponds to TRBD1 (6 bases). This CDR3 contains 14 residues. V lost 5 bases and J 0 bases, leaving 10 bases between the germline ends. The germline V gene has CDR1 LNHNV and CDR2 YYDKDF (reference sequence). The CDR3 DNA sequence: TGTGCCACCAGCGATCCAGGGGCTAACTATGGCTACACCTTC. This translates into CATSDPGANYGYTF.

Worth noting for this clone: In the same sample, other DNA sequences code for this CDR3. The chain has TRBV10-3 and TRBJ2-7; no clear D gene. The germline V gene has CDR1 ENHRY and CDR2 SYGVKD. The V and J ends lost 6 bases and 2 bases respectively, with 8 bases between them. The CDR3 has 12 residues. Here the CDR3 DNA reads TGTGCCATCAGAGACTCAACCTACGAGCAGTACTTC. Translated, it gives CAIRDSTYEQYF.

J is TRBJ1-6 and V is TRBV7-6; 9 bases align to TRBD1. This CDR3 region has 16 residues. Germline V lookup: CDR1 SGHVS, CDR2 FNYEAQ. V was pared by 1 base and J by 10 bases, with 8 bases of the junction left unmatched. In DNA form, the CDR3 reads TGTGCCAGCAGCTTAGTTGGGGGACAGGGAGACTCACCCCTCCACTTT. Translated, it gives CASSLVGGQGDSPLHF.

In this sample, this clone turned up once. This rearrangement joins TRBV6-5 to TRBJ1-2; 9 positions match TRBD1. Germline CDR1 MNHEY, CDR2 SVGAGI. Trimming cost V 6 bases and J 2 bases; bases outside gene matches: 7. The CDR3 loop spans 15 amino acids. Here the CDR3 DNA reads TGTGCCAGCAGGGAGCTGACAGGGGGGAACTATGGCTACACCTTC. Its translation: CASRELTGGNYGYTF.

The chain joins TRBV5-5 to TRBJ2-3; D possibly corresponds to TRBD1 (6 bases). This CDR3 has 16 residues. Deletions cut 0 bases from V and 2 bases from J, with 13 bases between. Germline values: CDR1 SGHKS, CDR2 YYEKEE (reference sequence). Here the CDR3 DNA reads TGTGCCAGCAGCTTGGCCTGGACAGAAGCCACAGATACGCAGTATTTT. This encodes CASSLAWTEATDTQYF.

CDR3 in amino acids: CASTRTGRSPLHF. The DNA of the CDR3 is TGTGCCAGCACAAGGACAGGAAGATCACCCCTCCACTTT. The chain joins TRBV2 to TRBJ1-6, with 7 bases identical to TRBD1. V trimming: 7 bases; J trimming: 10 bases; junction bases outside the gene matches: 7. CDR3 length equals 13 residues. Germline assignment: CDR1 SNHLY and CDR2 FYNNEI. The full variable domain, completed using reference TRBV2 and TRBJ1-6, is EPEVTQTPSHQVTQMGQEVILRCVPISNHLYFYWYRQILGQKVEFLVSFYNNEISEKSEIFDDQFSVERPDGSNFTLKIRSTKLEDSAMYFCASTRTGRSPLHFGNGTRLTVT.

This chain joins TRBV28 and TRBJ2-1; TRBD1 matches at 8 bases. The CDR3 is made up of 15 amino acids. Trimming removed 3 bases from V and 4 bases from J; junction bases left unmatched: 5. CDR1 MDHEN and CDR2 SYDVKM come from the germline V gene. The CDR3 coding sequence is TGTGCCAGCAGTTTTATCCAGGGGGCTTACAATGAGCAGTTCTTC. It is translated as CASSFIQGAYNEQFF. The whole variable domain, filled in from reference TRBV28 and TRBJ2-1, reads DVKVTQSSRYLVKRTGEKVFLECVQDMDHENMFWYRQDPGLGLRLIYFSYDVKMKEKGDIPEGYSVSREKKERFSLILESASTNQTSMYLCASSFIQGAYNEQFFGPGTRLTVL.

The chain links TRBV5-4 to TRBJ2-1, with TRBD2 matching over 10 bases. Germline values: CDR1 SGHNT, CDR2 YYREEE (reference sequence). Trimming cost V 4 bases and J 8 bases; bases outside gene matches: 9. The CDR3 contains 15 residues. The CDR3 sequence: CASSPRGTSAYEQFF. In DNA form, the CDR3 reads TGTGCCAGCAGCCCTCGTGGGACTAGCGCTTATGAGCAGTTCTTC. Full variable domain (missing parts from reference TRBV5-4 and TRBJ2-1): ETGVTQSPTHLIKTRGQQVTLRCSSQSGHNTVSWYQQALGQGPQFIFQYYREEENGRGNFPPRFSGLQFPNYSSELNVNALELDDSALYLCASSPRGTSAYEQFFGPGTRLTVL.

This chain uses TRBV19 with TRBJ1-1; 9 bases are a match to TRBD1. V lost 4 bases to trimming and J lost 0 bases; unmatched junction nucleotides: 3. Germline CDR1 LNHDA, CDR2 SQIVND (reference sequence). The CDR3 totals 15 residues. Here the CDR3 reads CASSKGQGLNTEAFF. CDR3 coding DNA: TGTGCCAGTAGTAAGGGACAGGGCTTGAACACTGAAGCTTTCTTT.

This clone has only one observation. The chain combines TRBV15 with TRBJ2-3; D is possibly TRBD1 (6 bases). With 4 bases removed from V and 3 bases from J, the gap between germline ends came to 14 bases. CDR1 and CDR2 from the germline V gene are LNHNV and YYDKDF (reference sequence). The CDR3 totals 15 residues. The CDR3 nucleotides are TGTGCCACCAGCAAGAGCTTGGGGGCAACAGATACGCAGTATTTT. Its protein product is CATSKSLGATDTQYF.

This clone has just one count. This sequence joins TRBV21-1 and TRBJ2-6; the table's TRBD1 call for D was not verified on the DNA. TRBV21-1 is a pseudogene segment. The CDR3 is made up of 15 amino acids. The CDR3, as DNA: TGTGCCATCACAGGCTTCAGGGCTGGGGCCAACGTCCTGACTTTC. It is translated as CAITGFRAGANVLTF.

The rearrangement joins TRBV14 to TRBJ2-4; 7 bases line up with TRBD1. Germline-derived CDR1 and CDR2 are SGHDN and FVKESK. Trimming at V came to 4 bases and at J to 3 bases, leaving 15 bases not matched to a gene. This CDR3 spans 18 amino acids. CDR3 residues: CASSPKTGSERVKNIQYF. The CDR3 nucleotides are TGTGCCAGCAGCCCAAAGACAGGGTCGGAACGTGTCAAAAACATTCAGTACTTC.

J is TRBJ2-3 and V is TRBV12-3 or TRBV12-4; D is unresolved. This CDR3 is built from 12 residues. V lost 7 bases to trimming and J lost 6 bases, with 11 bases between them. The CDR3 loop reads CASIPSRDTQYF. The CDR3 DNA reads as TGTGCCAGCATCCCGTCTCGGGATACGCAGTATTTT.

The chain links TRBV7-2 to TRBJ1-2, with 9 bases that match TRBD1. This CDR3 is built from 14 residues. Germline CDR1 is SGHTA and CDR2 is FQGNSA. The trim removed 6 bases at V and 2 bases at J, leaving 4 bases unmatched. In nucleotides, the CDR3 is TGTGCCAGCAGTCAGACAGGGGGGAACTATGGCTACACCTTC. The encoded protein is CASSQTGGNYGYTF.

The chain has TRBV15 and TRBJ2-1; D remains unclear. The CDR3 has 16 residues. Germline V lookup: CDR1 LNHNV, CDR2 YYDKDF (reference sequence). V lost 0 bases and J 2 bases, leaving 11 bases between the germline ends. As DNA, the CDR3 is TGTGCCACCAGCAGAGATGCGGCGGTGCCCTACAATGAGCAGTTCTTC. Its translation: CATSRDAAVPYNEQFF.

The chain is built from TRBV20-1 and TRBJ2-5; 8 bases line up with TRBD1. Trimming cost V 5 bases and J 5 bases; bases outside gene matches: 1. This CDR3 region has 11 residues. Germline V CDR1 and CDR2: DFQATT, SNEGSKA (reference sequence). CDR3 protein: CSAWDRETQYF. The DNA for the CDR3 is TGCAGTGCTTGGGACAGGGAGACCCAGTACTTC.

With regard to this clone: The same CDR3 arises from other DNA sequences in this sample as well. V usage is TRBV30 and J usage is TRBJ1-3; D call uncertain. The length of the CDR3 is 12 residues. Germline loops: CDR1 GTSNPN, CDR2 SVGIG (reference sequence). The V gene lost 4 bases and the J gene lost 1 base, with 5 bases spanning the gap. The CDR3 bases are TGTGCCTGGAAGCGATCTGGAAACACCATATATTTT. This gives the protein CAWKRSGNTIYF.

The gene calls are TRBV6-5 and TRBJ2-1; the match to TRBD2 covers 14 bases. Unmatched junction bases numbered 3, after V lost 6 bases and J lost 8 bases. CDR3 size: 14 residues. Looked up from germline, CDR1 is MNHEY and CDR2 is SVGAGI. The CDR3 protein is CASRGLAGAYEQFF. CDR3 in DNA: TGTGCCAGCAGGGGACTAGCGGGGGCTTATGAGCAGTTCTTC.

Many counts were recorded for this clone. The V gene is TRBV7-2, the J gene TRBJ1-2; 7 positions agree with TRBD1. The V gene end was trimmed by 5 bases and the J gene end by 7 bases; junction bases not matched to a gene: 10. CDR3 length: 14 residues. Germline V CDR1 and CDR2: SGHTA, FQGNSA. CDR3 in DNA: TGTGCCAGCAGCCCCTACGCGGGACAGTTTGGCTACACCTTC. Translated, it gives CASSPYAGQFGYTF.